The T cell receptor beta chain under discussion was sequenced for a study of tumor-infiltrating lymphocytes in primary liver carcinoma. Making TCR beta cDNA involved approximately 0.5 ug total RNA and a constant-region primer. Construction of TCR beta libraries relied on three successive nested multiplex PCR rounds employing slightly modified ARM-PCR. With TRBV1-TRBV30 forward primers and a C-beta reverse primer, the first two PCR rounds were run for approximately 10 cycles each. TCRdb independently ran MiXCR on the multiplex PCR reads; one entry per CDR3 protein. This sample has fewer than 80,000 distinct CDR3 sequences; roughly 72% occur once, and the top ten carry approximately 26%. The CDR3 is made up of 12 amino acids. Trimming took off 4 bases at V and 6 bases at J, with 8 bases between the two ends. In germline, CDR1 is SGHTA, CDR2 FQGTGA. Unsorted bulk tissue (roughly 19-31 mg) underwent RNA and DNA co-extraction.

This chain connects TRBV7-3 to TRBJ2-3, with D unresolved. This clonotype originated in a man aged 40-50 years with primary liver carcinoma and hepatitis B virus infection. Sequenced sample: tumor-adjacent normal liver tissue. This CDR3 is CASSSVGDTQYF. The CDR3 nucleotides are TGTGCCAGCAGCTCGGTGGGGGATACGCAGTATTTT.